Reported below is one T cell receptor (beta chain). What it binds is unknown. This CDR3 is built from 16 residues. Germline trimming cut 0 bases from V and 4 bases from J; bases unmatched to any gene: 8. Germline-derived CDR1 and CDR2 are SGHKS and YYEKEE (reference sequence). The entry originates in a study of blood T cells in healthy people across ages. Study-level findings and limits: What prevented conclusive comparison of naive and antigen-experienced cells was that PBMCs were unsorted.

For the second PCR, which ran for about 7 to 12 cycles, a sample-barcoded 5' primer and a J-beta primer mix were used. TCRdb used MiXCR to reprocess the 5' RACE reads, holding one entry per CDR3 protein. The sample has 710,000 or so distinct CDR3 sequences; 22% are singletons. The sequencing sample was made of blood. The chain joins TRBV5-5 to TRBJ2-3, with TRBD2 matching over 7 bases. This receptor was identified in a man between 65 and 80 years old in good health. CDR3 sequence reads: CASSLANAGVADTQYF. The CDR3 nucleotides read TGTGCCAGCAGCTTGGCGAACGCGGGAGTGGCAGATACGCAGTATTTT. Supplemented by reference TRBV5-5 and TRBJ2-3, the full variable domain reads DAGVTQSPTHLIKTRGQQVTLRCSPISGHKSVSWYQQVLGQGPQFIFQYYEKEERGRGNFPDRFSARQFPNYSSELNVNALLLGDSALYLCASSLANAGVADTQYFGPGTRLTVL.